The clone carrying this T cell receptor beta chain was seen once. This CDR3 spans 15 amino acids. Germline V CDR1 and CDR2: SNHLY, FYNNEI. V lost 6 bases and J lost 5; bases outside the gene matches: 9. Only in-frame clones appear in the TCRdb table, and some are missing; sequencing was by immunoSEQ multiplex PCR. The sample lists 300,000 to 400,000 clones; approximately 86% were seen once. This record belongs to a study of cytomegalovirus exposure and HLA in healthy donors. The clonotype comes from a man younger than 40 in good health and CMV-seronegative. The sequencing sample was made of PBMCs. The chain carries TRBV2 and TRBJ2-5, with 10 bases that match TRBD1. This CDR3 is CASRSGTGARETQYF. DNA of the CDR3: TGTGCCAGCAGGTCCGGGACAGGGGCCAGGGAGACCCAGTACTTC. The whole variable domain, filled in from reference TRBV2 and TRBJ2-5, reads EPEVTQTPSHQVTQMGQEVILRCVPISNHLYFYWYRQILGQKVEFLVSFYNNEISEKSEIFDDQFSVERPDGSNFTLKIRSTKLEDSAMYFCASRSGTGARETQYFGPGTRLLVL.